This TCR beta chain was sequenced for a study of cytomegalovirus exposure and HLA in healthy donors. Looking at the study overall: Findings of an earlier analysis included some 120 million unique TCR beta sequences from about 180 million T cells.

The CDR3 runs to 14 residues. The V end lost 5 bases, the J end lost 2 bases, and 10 bases lay between the germline ends. Germline V gene sequence: CDR1 PRHDT, CDR2 FYEKMQ (reference sequence). PCR employed 60 Vbeta and 13 Jbeta primers. The data were produced by immunoSEQ multiplex PCR, yet TCRdb's version contains in-frame clones alone and is incomplete. This sample has approximately 110,000 clones, with roughly 83% found just once. Sequencing used PBMCs. The V gene is TRBV13, the J gene TRBJ2-4, with D possibly being TRBD1 (5 bases). This sequence originates from a woman aged 18-30 years in good health and CMV-seropositive. CDR3 nucleotide sequence: TGTGCCAGCAGCCCTCAGGGCCCCAAAAACATTCAGTACTTC. It is translated as CASSPQGPKNIQYF.